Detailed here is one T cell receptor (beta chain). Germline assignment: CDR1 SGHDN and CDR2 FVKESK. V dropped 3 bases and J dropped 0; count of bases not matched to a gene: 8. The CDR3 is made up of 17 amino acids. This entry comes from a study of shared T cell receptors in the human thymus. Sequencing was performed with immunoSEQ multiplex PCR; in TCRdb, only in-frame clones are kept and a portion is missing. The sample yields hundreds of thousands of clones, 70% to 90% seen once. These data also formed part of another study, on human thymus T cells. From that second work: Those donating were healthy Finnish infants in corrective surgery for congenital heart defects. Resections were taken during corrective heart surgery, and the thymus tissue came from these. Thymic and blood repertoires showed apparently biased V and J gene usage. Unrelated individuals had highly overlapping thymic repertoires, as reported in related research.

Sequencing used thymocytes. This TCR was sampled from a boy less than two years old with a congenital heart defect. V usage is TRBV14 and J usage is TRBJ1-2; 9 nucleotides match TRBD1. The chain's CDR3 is CASSHKGQGPTNYGYTF. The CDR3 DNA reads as TGTGCCAGCAGCCACAAGGGACAGGGACCAACTAACTATGGCTACACCTTC. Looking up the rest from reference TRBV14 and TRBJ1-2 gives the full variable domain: EAGVTQFPSHSVIEKGQTVTLRCDPISGHDNLYWYRRVMGKEIKFLLHFVKESKQDESGMPNNRFLAERTGGTYSTLKVQPAELEDSGVYFCASSHKGQGPTNYGYTFGSGTRLTVV.